These T cell receptor beta chains were read from a single sample in a study of cytomegalovirus exposure and HLA in healthy donors. Sequencing used immunoSEQ multiplex PCR; TCRdb keeps in-frame clones, though not all of them. Of tens of thousands of clones listed, just under 95% were seen once; the top ten hold 4% to 5.5%. Sequenced input: PBMCs. Receptors were obtained from a man aged 18 to 30 in good health and CMV-seropositive. The CDR3 runs from the conserved cysteine through the conserved F or W. The D gene is left open where the match is weak. Size tells how often a clone was seen (once, few, many) or the class of an expanded clone, and some rows leave it out.

clone_size j_call v_call d_call cdr3_aa cdr3_nt
NA TRBJ2-7 TRBV7-8 NA CASSFPAGFSYEQYF TGTGCCAGCAGCTTTCCGGCAGGCTTCTCCTACGAGCAGTACTTC
NA TRBJ1-2 TRBV28 NA CASNEQGHGYGYTF TGTGCCAGCAACGAACAGGGTCATGGCTATGGCTACACCTTC
NA TRBJ2-3 TRBV2 TRBD2 CASSGAGGPTDTQYF TGTGCCAGCAGCGGAGCGGGGGGACCCACAGATACGCAGTATTTT
NA TRBJ2-3 TRBV11-2 NA CASSLGLSDTQYF TGTGCCAGCAGCTTAGGGCTTTCCGATACGCAGTATTTT
once TRBJ2-7 TRBV28 NA CASSFSVLPIYEQYF TGTGCCAGCAGTTTTTCGGTCTTGCCTATCTACGAGCAGTACTTC
once TRBJ1-1 TRBV7-9 TRBD1 CASLGQGAFEAFF TGTGCCAGTTTGGGACAGGGGGCGTTTGAAGCTTTCTTT
NA TRBJ1-1 TRBV27 TRBD1 CASSLLGARGIGGTEAFF TGTGCCAGCAGCCTTTTGGGGGCCAGGGGGATTGGGGGGACTGAAGCTTTCTTT
once TRBJ1-1 TRBV6-6 NA CASSYSWQSGEAFF TGTGCCAGCAGTTACTCGTGGCAGTCGGGTGAAGCTTTCTTT
NA TRBJ1-4 TRBV21-1 NA CASTDQGDPEKLFF TGTGCCAGCACGGACCAGGGGGACCCCGAAAAACTGTTTTTT
NA TRBJ2-1 TRBV6-5 TRBD2 CASSSPSGEQFF TGTGCCAGCAGTTCCCCTAGCGGCGAGCAGTTCTTC
NA TRBJ2-7 TRBV28 NA CASSLGDRRYEQYF TGTGCCAGCAGTTTAGGTGACAGGAGATACGAGCAGTACTTC
NA TRBJ2-1 TRBV2 TRBD1 CASSERDRGTNEQFF TGTGCCAGCAGTGAACGGGACAGGGGGACGAATGAGCAGTTCTTC
NA TRBJ2-7 TRBV6-5 NA CASSLGGEQYF TGTGCCAGCAGTCTCGGAGGCGAGCAGTACTTC
NA TRBJ2-7 TRBV5-6 TRBD1 CASSLEGQGPYEQYF TGTGCCAGCAGCTTGGAAGGACAGGGCCCCTACGAGCAGTACTTC
few TRBJ2-6 TRBV15 NA CATSREASGANVLTF TGTGCCACCAGCAGAGAGGCCTCTGGGGCCAACGTCCTGACTTTC
NA TRBJ2-7 TRBV11-1 NA CASSLAGEVAYEQYF TGTGCCAGCAGCTTAGCGGGGGAGGTAGCCTACGAGCAGTACTTC
NA TRBJ2-5 TRBV6-5 TRBD2 CASGLSGRAETQYF TGTGCCAGTGGACTTAGCGGGAGGGCGGAGACCCAGTACTTC
NA TRBJ2-7 TRBV11-2 TRBD1 CASSTWKGQGSEQYF TGTGCCAGCAGCACATGGAAGGGACAGGGTAGCGAGCAGTACTTC
NA TRBJ2-7 TRBV10-1 NA CASSGRTETYEQYF TGCGCCAGCAGTGGGCGGACAGAGACCTACGAGCAGTACTTC
NA TRBJ2-3 TRBV6-5 NA CASGHTDTQYF TGTGCCAGCGGCCACACAGATACGCAGTATTTT
NA TRBJ2-7 TRBV27 TRBD2 CASSPSGRAYEQYF TGTGCCAGCAGTCCCAGCGGGAGGGCCTACGAGCAGTACTTC
NA TRBJ2-1 TRBV19 NA CASSSGNPYNEQFF TGTGCCAGTAGTAGCGGGAACCCCTACAATGAGCAGTTCTTC
few TRBJ1-6 TRBV5-1 TRBD1 CASSPDRGGNSPLHF TGCGCCAGCAGCCCAGACAGGGGAGGGAATTCACCCCTCCACTTT
NA TRBJ1-2 TRBV5-4 NA CASSTQGLGGYTF TGTGCCAGCAGCACGCAGGGGTTAGGAGGCTACACCTTC
few TRBJ1-6 TRBV5-1 NA CASRQAGNSPLHF TGCGCCAGCAGGCAGGCTGGTAATTCACCCCTCCACTTT
NA TRBJ2-3 TRBV5-8 NA CASSLPSGSTDTQYF TGTGCCAGCAGCTTGCCGAGCGGAAGCACAGATACGCAGTATTTT